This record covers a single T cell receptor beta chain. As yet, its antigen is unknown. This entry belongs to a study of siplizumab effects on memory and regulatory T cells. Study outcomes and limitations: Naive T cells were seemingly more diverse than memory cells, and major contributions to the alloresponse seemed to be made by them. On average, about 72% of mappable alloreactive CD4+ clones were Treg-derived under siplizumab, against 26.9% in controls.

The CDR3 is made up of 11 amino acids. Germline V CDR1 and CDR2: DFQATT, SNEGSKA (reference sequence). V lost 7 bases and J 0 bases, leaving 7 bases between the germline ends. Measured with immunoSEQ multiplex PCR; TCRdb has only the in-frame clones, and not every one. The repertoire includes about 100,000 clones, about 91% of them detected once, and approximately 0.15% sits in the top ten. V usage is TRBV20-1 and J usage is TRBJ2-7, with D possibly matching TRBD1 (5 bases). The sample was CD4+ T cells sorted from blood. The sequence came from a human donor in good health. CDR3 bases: TGCAGTGGCAGGGACTCCTACGAGCAGTACTTC. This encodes CSGRDSYEQYF.